This T cell receptor (beta chain) emerged from a study of fetal regulatory T cell absence and autoimmunity. Assay used: immunoSEQ multiplex PCR; TCRdb lists only in-frame clones, some missing. This sample carries some 87,000 clones, around 72% of them seen once, and the ten largest clones take 2%. Germline values: CDR1 MNHEY, CDR2 SMNVEV (reference sequence). The CDR3 covers 14 residues. V dropped 4 bases and J dropped 2 bases, with 9 bases sitting between them. In its sample, this clone was seen a few times. The chain has TRBV27 and TRBJ1-5, with D possibly matching TRBD1 (6 bases). The sample was pancreas tissue. The receptor was derived from a male donor with IPEX syndrome. CDR3 in DNA: TGTGCCAGCAGTTCGGGGGCCGGCAATCAGCCCCAGCATTTT. Translated, it gives CASSSGAGNQPQHF.